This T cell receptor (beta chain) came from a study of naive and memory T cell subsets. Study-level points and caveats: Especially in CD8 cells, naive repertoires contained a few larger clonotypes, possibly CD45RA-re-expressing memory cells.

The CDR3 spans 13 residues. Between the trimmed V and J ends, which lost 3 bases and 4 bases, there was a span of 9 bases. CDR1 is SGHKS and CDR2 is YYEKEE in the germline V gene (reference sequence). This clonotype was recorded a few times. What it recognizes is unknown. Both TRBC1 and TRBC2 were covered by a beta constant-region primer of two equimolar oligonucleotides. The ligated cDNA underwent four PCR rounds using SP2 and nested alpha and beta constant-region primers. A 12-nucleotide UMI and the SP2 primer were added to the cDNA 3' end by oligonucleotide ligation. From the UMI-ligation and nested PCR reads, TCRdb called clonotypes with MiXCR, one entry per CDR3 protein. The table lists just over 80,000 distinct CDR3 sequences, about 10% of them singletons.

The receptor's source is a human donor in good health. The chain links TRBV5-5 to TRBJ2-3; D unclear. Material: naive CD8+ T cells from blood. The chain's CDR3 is CASSYFVADTQYF. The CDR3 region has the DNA TGTGCCAGCAGCTATTTCGTCGCAGATACGCAGTATTTT.